The clone carrying this TCR beta chain was counted a few times. Its target is unknown. The sample belongs to a study of beta chain features in type 1 diabetes. Study-wide findings and caveats: Shortening of TCRB CDR3s, moderate but significant, appeared in all four CD4+ subsets of Type 1 diabetes patients.

CDR3 length: 14 residues. Germline V CDR1 and CDR2: LNHNV, YYDKDF (reference sequence). The junction had 3 bases not matched to a gene; V was cut back by 1 base and J by 6 bases. The study reverse transcribed the entire isolated RNA, so it sequenced expressed TCRB transcripts. Repertoires were generated with immunoSEQ multiplex PCR, while TCRdb's copy carries only in-frame clones and drops some. The sample yields 900,000 or so clones, roughly a sixth seen once. CD4+ cells of the naive, central memory, regulatory and stem cell-like memory types were sorted via CD45RO/CCR7/CD25/CD127/CD95/CD27. Purity of each sorted population was above 95%.

The source material was naive CD4+ T cells from blood. This receptor was obtained from a woman aged 18-29 years in good health. The chain uses TRBV15 and TRBJ1-2; TRBD1 aligns across 9 bases. CDR3 region: CATSRGDRDDGYTF. DNA for the CDR3: TGTGCCACCAGCAGAGGGGACAGGGATGATGGCTACACCTTC.